This T cell receptor (beta chain) was profiled in a study of radiotherapy plus CTLA-4 blockade in lung cancer. Overall study results and limits: Early clone dynamics of blood T cells, plus interferon-beta, reportedly predicted response best.

TCRdb keeps only in-frame clones here, not all; method: immunoSEQ multiplex PCR. The sample includes tens of thousands of clones, roughly 86% of them seen just once. A word on this clone: Its antigen is undetermined.

The CDR3 has 15 amino acids. CDR1 is SEHNR and CDR2 is FQNEAQ in the germline V gene (reference sequence). Trimming at V came to 6 bases and at J to 1 base, leaving 8 bases not matched to a gene. Ipilimumab CTLA-4 blockade and focal radiation were given to patients with chemo-refractory metastatic non-small-cell lung cancer. This chain uses TRBV7-9 with TRBJ1-1, with 7 positions matching TRBD1. This clonotype was sampled from a human donor with non-small cell lung cancer that progressed on radiotherapy plus ipilimumab. The sample here was peripheral blood, taken from a patient treated with radiotherapy plus ipilimumab. The CDR3, as DNA: TGTGCCAGCAGTTACACACAGGGGTCGAACACTGAAGCTTTCTTT. Translating gives CASSYTQGSNTEAFF.